This T cell receptor beta chain was sequenced during a study of T cell repertoires in cytomegalovirus infection. Study details: In the study, CMV epitopes included recently identified HLA-C-restricted and well-studied HLA-B-restricted ones. Based on public TCR beta signatures, there were indications of CMV infection and of a matching HLA type.

Notes on the study in general: Based on cumulative public TCR beta family frequency, carriers of CMV plus the relevant HLA were identified. Clonotype analysis showed dominance of the ex vivo response by HLA-C-restricted CMV-specific TCR beta clonotypes.

TCRdb reanalysed the reads using MiXCR and keeps one entry per CDR3 protein. The sample has some 320,000 distinct CDR3 sequences; almost 30% are singletons. Note on this clonotype: Its cognate antigen is unknown.

This CDR3 spans 12 amino acids. From germline, CDR1 is SGHDN and CDR2 FVKESK. V lost 0 bases, J lost 6 bases, and 3 bases lay in between. The receptor was isolated from a human donor in good health (CMV status not recorded). Some clones in this sample may be carry-over from other donors' samples. Here the sequenced sample was cultured PBMCs, taken from culture after CMV antigen stimulation. The chain couples TRBV14 to TRBJ2-4, with D uncertain. In DNA, the CDR3 is TGTGCCAGCAGCCAAGACCGAAACATTCAGTACTTC. It is translated as CASSQDRNIQYF.